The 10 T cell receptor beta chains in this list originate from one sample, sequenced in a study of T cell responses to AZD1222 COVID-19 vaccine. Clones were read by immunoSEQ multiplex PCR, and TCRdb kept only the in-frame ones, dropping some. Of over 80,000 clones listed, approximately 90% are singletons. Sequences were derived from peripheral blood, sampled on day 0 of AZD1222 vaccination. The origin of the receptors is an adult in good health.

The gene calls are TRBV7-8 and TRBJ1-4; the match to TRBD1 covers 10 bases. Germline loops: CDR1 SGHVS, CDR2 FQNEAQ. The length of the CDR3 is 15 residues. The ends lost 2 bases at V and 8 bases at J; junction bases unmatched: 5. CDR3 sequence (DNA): TGTGCCAGCAGCTTACTGGGGACAGGGGAGGAAAAACTGTTTTTT. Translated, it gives CASSLLGTGEEKLFF.

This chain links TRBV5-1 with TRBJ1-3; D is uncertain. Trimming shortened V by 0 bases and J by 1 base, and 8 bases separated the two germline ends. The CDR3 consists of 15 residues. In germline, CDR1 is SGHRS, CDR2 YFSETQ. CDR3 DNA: TGCGCCAGCAGCTTGGAGGCGGCTTCTGGAAACACCATATATTTT. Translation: CASSLEAASGNTIYF.

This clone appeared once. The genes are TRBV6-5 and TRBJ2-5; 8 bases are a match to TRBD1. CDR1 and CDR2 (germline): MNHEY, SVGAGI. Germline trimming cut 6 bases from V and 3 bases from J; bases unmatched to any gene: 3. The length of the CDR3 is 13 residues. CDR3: CASSSTGEETQYF. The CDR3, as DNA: TGTGCCAGCAGCTCGACAGGGGAAGAGACCCAGTACTTC.

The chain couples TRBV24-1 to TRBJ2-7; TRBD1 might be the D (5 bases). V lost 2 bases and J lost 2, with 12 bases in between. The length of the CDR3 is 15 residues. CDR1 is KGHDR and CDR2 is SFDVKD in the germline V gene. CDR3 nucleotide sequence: TGTGCCACCAGTGATTCACTCGACAGACCCTACGAGCAGTACTTC. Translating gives CATSDSLDRPYEQYF.

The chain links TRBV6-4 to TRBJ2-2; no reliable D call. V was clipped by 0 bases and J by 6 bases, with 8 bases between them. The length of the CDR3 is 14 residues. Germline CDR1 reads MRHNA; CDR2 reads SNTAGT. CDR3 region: CASSDSLVPGELFF. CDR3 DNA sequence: TGTGCCAGCAGTGACTCGTTAGTCCCCGGGGAGCTGTTTTTT.

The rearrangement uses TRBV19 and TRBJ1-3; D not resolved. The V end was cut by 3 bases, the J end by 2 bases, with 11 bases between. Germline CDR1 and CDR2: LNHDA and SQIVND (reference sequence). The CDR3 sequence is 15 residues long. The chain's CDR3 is CASSILGAPGNTIYF. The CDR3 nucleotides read TGTGCCAGTAGTATCCTCGGAGCTCCTGGAAACACCATATATTTT.

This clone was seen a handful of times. For the CDR3, the DNA is TGTGCCAGCAGCCCTCGACGACAGGGTAACAATGAGCAGTTCTTC. Translating it yields CASSPRRQGNNEQFF. The chain has TRBV7-2 and TRBJ2-1; 7 bases agree with TRBD1. The CDR3 sequence is 15 residues long. The germline gives CDR1 SGHTA, CDR2 FQGNSA. V trimming: 5 bases; J trimming: 5 bases; junction bases outside the gene matches: 9.

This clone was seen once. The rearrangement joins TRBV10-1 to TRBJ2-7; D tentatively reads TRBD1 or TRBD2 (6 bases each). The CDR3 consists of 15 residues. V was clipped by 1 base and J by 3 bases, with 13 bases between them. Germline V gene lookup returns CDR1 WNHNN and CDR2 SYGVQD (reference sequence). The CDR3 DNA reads TGCGCCAGCAGTGAGTGGGGGGCTGGAAGCTACGAGCAGTACTTC. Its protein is CASSEWGAGSYEQYF.

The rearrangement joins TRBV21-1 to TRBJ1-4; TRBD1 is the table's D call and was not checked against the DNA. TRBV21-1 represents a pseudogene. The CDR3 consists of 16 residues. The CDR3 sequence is CASSNLPDRFDVKLFF. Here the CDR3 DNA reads TGTGCCAGCAGCAACTTGCCGGACAGGTTCGATGTAAAACTGTTTTTT.

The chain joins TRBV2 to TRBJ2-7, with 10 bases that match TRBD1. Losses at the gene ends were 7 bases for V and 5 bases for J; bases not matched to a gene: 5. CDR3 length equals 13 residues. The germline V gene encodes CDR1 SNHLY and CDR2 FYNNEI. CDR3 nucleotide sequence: TGTGCCAGCAAAGGACAGGGGGGACACGAGCAGTACTTC. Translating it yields CASKGQGGHEQYF.